This T cell receptor beta chain was profiled in a study of blood T cell repertoires in COVID-19. Overall study: The origin of the acute and convalescent COVID-19 samples was the United States, Italy and Spain. T cells, B-cell-depleted T cells, or PBMCs provided the cDNA or gDNA that served as material.

In the original analysis: Amplification of reference gene primers provided the estimated nucleated cell counts. Repertoires were generated with immunoSEQ multiplex PCR, while TCRdb's copy carries only in-frame clones and drops some. Clone size and V and J calls were adopted from that table, with D and trimming inferred from the DNA. The data hold under 250,000 clones, with roughly four fifths observed a single time. Sample: peripheral blood. The receptor was derived from an older woman with acute or convalescent COVID-19.

DNA of the CDR3: TGTGCCAGCAGTCCCCGGGACAGGGGGCCGGATCAGCCCCAGCATTTT. This codes for CASSPRDRGPDQPQHF. The chain is built from TRBV2 and TRBJ1-5, with 12 bases fitting TRBD1. Germline V CDR1 and CDR2: SNHLY, FYNNEI. After removal of 5 bases from V and 5 bases from J, the junction contained 7 bases not matched to a gene. The CDR3 has 16 amino acids.